The next 23 T cell receptor beta chains were all read from a single sample in a study of early T cells in non-severe SARS-CoV-2 infection (dated by TCRdb to the early 2020s). The protocol used for the library was 5' RACE. The sequencer listed for this sample is NextSeq 500. TCRdb took the public reads, trimmed them with fastp at Q25, ran MiXCR for clone calling and kept in-frame beta chains. Duplicate CDR3 protein sequences are folded into a single record with the most common DNA and genes. For this sample the table gives over 50,000 distinct CDR3 sequences, of which roughly a tenth were detected only once. The top ten clonotypes cover 1.2% of the sample. Material: whole blood. The receptors derive from an adult who was a healthcare worker with PCR-confirmed SARS-CoV-2 infection or an uninfected control (not recorded which).

The V call is TRBV29-1, the J call TRBJ2-3; TRBD1 is a possible D gene (6 bases). V was trimmed by 3 bases and J by 8 bases, leaving 15 bases between them. The germline CDR1 and CDR2 sequences are SQVTM and ANQGSEA. There are 13 residues in the CDR3. CDR3 sequence reads: CSVEENRVATQYF. The CDR3 DNA is TGCAGCGTTGAGGAGAACAGGGTCGCTACGCAGTATTTT.

This clonotype was detected many times. The gene calls are TRBV6-5 and TRBJ1-5; D is unresolved. The germline CDR1 and CDR2 sequences are MNHEY and SVGAGI. V was cut by 4 bases and J by 7 bases, with 14 bases left in between. This CDR3 has 14 amino acids. The chain's CDR3 is CASSFSGARQPQHF. Here the CDR3 DNA reads TGTGCCAGCAGTTTCAGTGGAGCACGGCAGCCCCAGCATTTT.

This clonotype was found many times. The chain joins TRBV20-1 to TRBJ2-4; 12 bases match TRBD2. The junction had 13 bases not matched to a gene; V was cut back by 6 bases and J by 1 base. From germline, CDR1 is DFQATT and CDR2 SNEGSKA (reference sequence). This CDR3 comprises 18 residues. CDR3 protein: CSAPGLAGLAGAKNIQYF. The CDR3 nucleotides read TGCAGTGCCCCAGGACTAGCGGGGTTAGCGGGGGCCAAAAACATTCAGTACTTC.

This clonotype was seen at least ten times. The J gene is TRBJ1-1, the V gene TRBV5-1, with TRBD1 identical over 8 bases. The ends lost 4 bases at V and 1 base at J; junction bases unmatched: 3. The CDR3 runs to 14 residues. CDR1 is SGHRS, CDR2 YFSETQ, per germline. CDR3 bases: TGCGCCAGCAGCAGGGGACAGGAGAACACTGAAGCTTTCTTT. It is translated as CASSRGQENTEAFF.

The rearrangement uses TRBV12-3 or TRBV12-4 and TRBJ1-3; TRBD1 might be the D (5 bases). This CDR3 is 14 amino acids long. V dropped 0 bases and J dropped 2 bases, with 5 bases sitting between them. Here the CDR3 reads CASSLAGAGNTIYF. DNA of the CDR3: TGTGCCAGCAGTTTAGCAGGGGCTGGAAACACCATATATTTT.

The chain has TRBV10-3 and TRBJ2-3; TRBD1 matches at 8 bases. The V gene end was trimmed by 6 bases and the J gene end by 4 bases; junction bases not matched to a gene: 6. The CDR3 is made up of 14 amino acids. Germline-derived CDR1 and CDR2 are ENHRY and SYGVKD. CDR3 loop: CAIRDGQGPDTQYF. CDR3 DNA: TGTGCCATCAGAGATGGACAGGGACCAGATACGCAGTATTTT.

This clonotype was found many times. The rearrangement joins TRBV20-1 to TRBJ1-2, with D hard to call. Germline CDR1 DFQATT, CDR2 SNEGSKA (reference sequence). This CDR3 is 15 amino acids long. V was shortened by 5 bases and J by 0 bases, with 16 bases between the two germline ends. The CDR3 protein is CSAGPSAGANYGYTF. The CDR3 coding sequence is TGCAGTGCTGGTCCATCGGCCGGGGCTAACTATGGCTACACCTTC.

This clonotype showed up many times. V is TRBV7-3 and J is TRBJ2-3, with D possibly being TRBD1 or TRBD2 (6 bases each). CDR1 and CDR2 from the germline V gene are SGHTA and FQGTGA. The CDR3 consists of 14 residues. The ends were cut back, 7 bases at V and 1 base at J, with 12 bases in the middle. The CDR3 coding sequence is TGTGCCAGCACCATGGGGGGCCGCACAGATACGCAGTATTTT. Translation gives CASTMGGRTDTQYF.

This chain joins TRBV23-1 and TRBJ2-7; weak D call: TRBD2 (5 bases). TRBV23-1 is an ORF; its function is uncertain. V shed 2 bases and J shed 2 bases, with 10 bases lying between them. This CDR3 spans 14 amino acids. The CDR3 spells CASSQTTGTYEQYV. The CDR3 coding sequence is TGCGCCAGCAGTCAAACCACGGGGACCTACGAGCAGTACGTC.

The chain recombines TRBV3-1 with TRBJ1-3, with D hard to call. This CDR3 comprises 16 residues. V was pared by 1 base and J by 1 base, with 11 bases between. Germline loops: CDR1 LGHDT, CDR2 YNNKEL (reference sequence). CDR3 in DNA: TGTGCCAGCAGCCAAGTGTGGATATCATCTGGAAACACCATATATTTT. The encoded protein is CASSQVWISSGNTIYF.

There are a few counts of this clonotype. Written as DNA, the CDR3 is TGTGCCAGCAGTCCCAACACACCGGACAGGGACAATGAGCAGTTCTTC. This encodes CASSPNTPDRDNEQFF. V is TRBV6-4 and J is TRBJ2-1; 8 positions agree with TRBD1. The CDR3 has 16 amino acids. Germline CDR1 reads MRHNA; CDR2 reads SNTAGT. The J segment lost 5 bases and the V segment lost 5 bases, leaving 11 bases of the junction unmatched.

This clonotype has more than one count but fewer than ten. The V call is TRBV9, the J call TRBJ2-6, with 8 bases aligning to TRBD1. V shed 4 bases and J 0 bases; nucleotides not matched to a gene: 9. The germline CDR1 and CDR2 sequences are SGDLS and YYNGEE. The CDR3 is 18 residues long. The CDR3 sequence: CASSIGTGALSGANVLTF. The CDR3 coding sequence is TGTGCCAGCAGCATCGGGACAGGTGCCCTCTCTGGGGCCAACGTCCTGACTTTC.

This clonotype was found many times. The J gene is TRBJ2-3, the V gene TRBV6-1; TRBD2 is a possible D gene (7 bases). Germline V gives CDR1 MNHNS, CDR2 SASEGT. The CDR3 runs to 14 residues. Trimming took off 7 bases at V and 5 bases at J, with 16 bases between the two ends. The CDR3 coding sequence is TGTGCCAGCAAGCTCGGGGGGCCGGGAGATACGCAGTATTTT. Residues: CASKLGGPGDTQYF.

This clonotype was picked up a small number of times. V usage is TRBV7-9 and J usage is TRBJ2-1; the D is unclear. The CDR3 covers 16 residues. CDR1 SEHNR and CDR2 FQNEAQ come from the germline V gene (reference sequence). V was shortened by 1 base and J by 2 bases, with 12 bases between the two germline ends. CDR3 nucleotide sequence: TGTGCCAGCAGCTTAGAGACTTGGGCCCCCTACAATGAGCAGTTCTTC. This gives the protein CASSLETWAPYNEQFF.

The rearrangement joins TRBV7-3 to TRBJ2-5; D might be TRBD2 (5 bases). Trimming took 2 bases from V and 2 from J, leaving 9 bases between them. Germline CDR1 is SGHTA and CDR2 is FQGTGA. The CDR3 covers 14 residues. CDR3 sequence (DNA): TGTGCCAGCAGCTTACGGGGAGCACAAGAGACCCAGTACTTC. As protein: CASSLRGAQETQYF.

This clonotype has ten or more counts. V is TRBV2 and J is TRBJ2-1, with D tentatively TRBD1 or TRBD2 (7 bases each). The V gene's germline CDR1 is SNHLY and CDR2 FYNNEI. The CDR3 length is 12 residues. Trimming stripped 6 bases from V and 13 bases from J, with 16 bases between. For the CDR3, the DNA is TGTGCCAGCAGCCCAGGGGGGGCGCGCCAGTTCTTC. Amino acids: CASSPGGARQFF.

This chain joins TRBV20-1 and TRBJ2-3, with 7 nucleotides matching TRBD2. This CDR3 contains 15 residues. V was clipped by 3 bases and J by 4 bases; unmatched bases: 10. In germline, CDR1 is DFQATT, CDR2 SNEGSKA (reference sequence). The CDR3, as DNA: TGCAGTGCTAGGGGGGGACTACCAGTGTCAGATACGCAGTATTTT. Its protein product is CSARGGLPVSDTQYF.

The rearrangement links TRBV9 to TRBJ2-5, with TRBD2 identical over 7 bases. Germline CDR1 is SGDLS and CDR2 is YYNGEE. This CDR3 spans 15 amino acids. Trimming removed 4 bases from V and 2 bases from J; junction bases left unmatched: 8. The CDR3 here is CASSSPLGGQETQYF. DNA for the CDR3: TGTGCCAGCAGCTCCCCTCTCGGGGGGCAAGAGACCCAGTACTTC.

This clonotype was recorded a few times. The rearrangement uses TRBV24-1 and TRBJ2-1, with D perhaps TRBD2 (6 bases). This CDR3 is 13 amino acids long. Germline CDR1 is KGHDR and CDR2 is SFDVKD. With 0 bases removed from V and 12 bases from J, the gap between germline ends came to 11 bases. The CDR3, as DNA: TGTGCCACCAGTGATTTGGGGGGGAGCTGGCAGTTCTTC. It yields the protein CATSDLGGSWQFF.

The chain recombines TRBV29-1 with TRBJ2-2; 9 bases align to TRBD2. Per the germline V gene, CDR1 is SQVTM and CDR2 is ANQGSEA. The CDR3 sequence is 14 residues long. V gave up 7 bases and J gave up 0 bases; unmatched junction bases: 3. The CDR3 reads CSGGLAANTGELFF. The CDR3 DNA follows: TGCAGCGGGGGACTAGCAGCGAACACCGGGGAGCTGTTTTTT.

This clonotype was seen more than once but under ten times. The CDR3 protein is CASSSGSREGARAFF. The CDR3 nucleotides read TGTGCCAGCAGTTCAGGGTCACGCGAGGGGGCGCGGGCTTTCTTT. V usage is TRBV27 and J usage is TRBJ1-1, with TRBD1 matching over 7 bases. There are 15 residues in the CDR3. From germline, CDR1 is MNHEY and CDR2 SMNVEV (reference sequence). Germline trimming cut 4 bases from V and 11 bases from J; bases unmatched to any gene: 16.

The CDR3: CASSPSGATDTQYF. DNA of the CDR3: TGTGCCAGCAGCCCTAGCGGCGCCACAGATACGCAGTATTTT. The chain carries TRBV7-2 and TRBJ2-3; 7 bases match TRBD2. Germline values: CDR1 SGHTA, CDR2 FQGNSA. This CDR3 has 14 residues. V gave up 5 bases and J gave up 2 bases; unmatched junction bases: 4. The complete variable domain, with remaining parts taken from reference TRBV7-2 and TRBJ2-3, reads GAGVSQSPSNKVTEKGKDVELRCDPISGHTALYWYRQSLGQGLEFLIYFQGNSAPDKSGLPSDRFSAERTGGSVSTLTIQRTQQEDSAVYLCASSPSGATDTQYFGPGTRLTVL.

This clonotype was observed many times. The chain joins TRBV18 to TRBJ2-1; TRBD1 is a possible D gene (5 bases). The CDR3 covers 15 residues. Germline V gene sequence: CDR1 KGHSH, CDR2 LQKENI. V was clipped by 2 bases and J by 8 bases, with 16 bases between them. The CDR3 protein is CASSPVAGNIDEQFF. The CDR3 bases are TGTGCCAGCTCACCAGTCGCAGGGAATATCGATGAGCAGTTCTTC. Drawing the rest from reference TRBV18 and TRBJ2-1, the complete variable domain is NAGVMQNPRHLVRRRGQEARLRCSPMKGHSHVYWYRQLPEEGLKFMVYLQKENIIDESGMPKERFSAEFPKEGPSILRIQQVVRGDSAAYFCASSPVAGNIDEQFFGPGTRLTVL.